Below are 24 T cell receptor beta chains sequenced from a single sample in a study of cytomegalovirus exposure and HLA in healthy donors. The study ran its PCR with 60 Vbeta and 13 Jbeta primers. The method was immunoSEQ multiplex PCR; TCRdb's version includes in-frame clones alone and lacks a portion of them. The table has 130,000 to 150,000 clones, about 82% seen once. The sequenced material came from PBMCs. The origin of the receptors is a young man in good health and CMV-seronegative.

The chain employs TRBV29-1 and TRBJ2-1, with a weak D call TRBD2 (5 bases). The CDR3 extends over 13 amino acids. Trimming took 2 bases from V and 5 from J, leaving 10 bases between them. CDR1 SQVTM and CDR2 ANQGSEA come from the germline V gene. CDR3 bases: TGCAGCGTTGAACTGGGGAGTGACAATGAGCAGTTCTTC. Translation gives CSVELGSDNEQFF.

The chain links TRBV27 to TRBJ2-7, with 10 nucleotides matching TRBD1. The CDR3 has 18 amino acids. From germline, CDR1 is MNHEY and CDR2 SMNVEV (reference sequence). The trim removed 5 bases at V and 4 bases at J, leaving 17 bases unmatched. The CDR3 spells CASSPSRQGAWGVYEQYF. CDR3 bases: TGTGCCAGCAGTCCTAGTCGACAGGGGGCATGGGGGGTATACGAGCAGTACTTC.

The CDR3 nucleotides are TGTGCCAGCAGCGTAGGTAGTCGGACAGCGAACACTGAAGCTTTCTTT. This gives the protein CASSVGSRTANTEAFF. The chain joins TRBV9 to TRBJ1-1, with TRBD1 as a possible D gene (6 bases). From germline, CDR1 is SGDLS and CDR2 YYNGEE. Trimming pared 0 bases from V and 1 base from J, leaving 13 bases between. The CDR3 spans 16 residues.

This CDR3 reads CASSSRTSGSIYEQYF. The DNA of the CDR3 is TGTGCCAGCAGCTCGAGGACTAGCGGGAGTATCTACGAGCAGTACTTC. This chain joins TRBV7-2 and TRBJ2-5, with 13 bases matching TRBD2. The DNA end is more similar to TRBJ2-7, so the J call may be wrong. Germline values: CDR1 SGHTA, CDR2 FQGNSA. This CDR3 is built from 16 residues.

This rearrangement joins TRBV18 to TRBJ1-2; TRBD1 is a possible D gene (6 bases). V was shortened by 2 bases and J by 6 bases, with 10 bases between the two germline ends. The CDR3 runs 13 residues. Looked up from germline, CDR1 is KGHSH and CDR2 is LQKENI. CDR3 in amino acids: CASSPARGDGYTF. CDR3 in DNA: TGTGCCAGCTCACCAGCCAGGGGTGATGGCTACACCTTC.

The J gene is TRBJ2-2, the V gene TRBV6-5; the D is unclear. Germline loops: CDR1 MNHEY, CDR2 SVGAGI. CDR3 length equals 13 residues. V was cut by 2 bases and J by 3 bases, with 4 bases left in between. CDR3 DNA sequence: TGTGCCAGCAGTTACCCGGACACCGGGGAGCTGTTTTTT. Protein product: CASSYPDTGELFF.

V gene TRBV20-1 combines with J gene TRBJ2-1; unclear D gene. The V end lost 6 bases, the J end lost 12 bases, and 9 bases lay between the germline ends. The CDR3 has 9 amino acids. From germline, CDR1 is DFQATT and CDR2 SNEGSKA (reference sequence). The CDR3 here is CSAGSRQFF. The CDR3 DNA is TGCAGTGCCGGTAGTCGGCAGTTCTTC.

The rearrangement uses TRBV6-6 and TRBJ2-1; D is unresolved. CDR1 is MNHNY, CDR2 SVGAGI, per germline (reference sequence). This CDR3 region has 16 residues. The V and J ends lost 0 bases and 3 bases respectively, with 12 bases between them. The CDR3 DNA is TGTGCCAGCAGTTACTCGTCGGCAGGTAACTACAATGAGCAGTTCTTC. This encodes CASSYSSAGNYNEQFF.

The V and J genes are TRBV18 and TRBJ2-4, with D unresolved. The CDR3 has 14 residues. The V end lost 3 bases, the J end lost 2 bases, and 8 bases lay between the germline ends. Germline CDR1 reads KGHSH; CDR2 reads LQKENI. CDR3 residues: CASSPAVTKNIQYF. CDR3 nucleotides: TGTGCCAGCTCACCGGCAGTCACCAAAAACATTCAGTACTTC.

V is TRBV6-5 and J is TRBJ2-7; TRBD1 matches at 8 bases. With 0 bases clipped from V and 4 bases from J, the junction kept 5 bases outside the gene matches. This CDR3 has 15 residues. CDR1 MNHEY and CDR2 SVGAGI come from the germline V gene. CDR3 region: CASSYSQQGEYEQYF. The CDR3 DNA reads TGTGCCAGCAGTTACTCTCAACAGGGGGAGTACGAGCAGTACTTC.

This clone has only a few counts. The V call is TRBV6-5, the J call TRBJ2-7; 7 positions match TRBD1. Germline V lookup: CDR1 MNHEY, CDR2 SVGAGI. V lost 5 bases to trimming and J lost 2 bases; unmatched junction nucleotides: 6. The CDR3 is 14 amino acids. The CDR3 is CASSEQGRPYEQYF. The CDR3 DNA follows: TGTGCCAGCAGTGAACAGGGGCGCCCCTACGAGCAGTACTTC.

This clone was counted once. V and J are TRBV15 and TRBJ2-1; D is possibly TRBD1 (5 bases). V gave up 1 base and J gave up 8 bases, with 18 bases separating them. CDR3 length: 16 amino acids. Looked up from germline, CDR1 is LNHNV and CDR2 is YYDKDF (reference sequence). The CDR3 nucleotides read TGTGCCACCAGCAGAGGCGGCAGGGTCACGCCGGATGAGCAGTTCTTC. Translation: CATSRGGRVTPDEQFF. Full variable domain (rest looked up from reference TRBV15 and TRBJ2-1): DAMVIQNPRYQVTQFGKPVTLSCSQTLNHNVMYWYQQKSSQAPKLLFHYYDKDFNNEADTPDNFQSRRPNTSFCFLDIRSPGLGDTAMYLCATSRGGRVTPDEQFFGPGTRLTVL.

This chain connects TRBV5-1 to TRBJ2-3; 9 bases line up with TRBD2. The junction had 6 bases not matched to a gene; V was cut back by 0 bases and J by 4 bases. This CDR3 has 16 residues. Germline V gene lookup returns CDR1 SGHRS and CDR2 YFSETQ. The CDR3 sequence is CASSLGLAGAADTQYF. Here the CDR3 DNA reads TGCGCCAGCAGCTTGGGGTTAGCGGGAGCCGCAGATACGCAGTATTTT.

V usage is TRBV28 and J usage is TRBJ1-4; no clear D. V lost 5 bases and J lost 0, with 10 bases in between. The CDR3 is made up of 15 amino acids. Looked up from germline, CDR1 is MDHEN and CDR2 is SYDVKM. CDR3 residues: CASSPPLATNEKLFF. CDR3 nucleotides: TGTGCCAGCAGTCCCCCCCTCGCAACTAATGAAAAACTGTTTTTT.

Only a few counts were recorded for this clone. The same CDR3 arises from other DNA sequences in this sample as well. This chain uses TRBV7-6 with TRBJ1-1, with D hard to call. There are 13 residues in the CDR3. Deletions cut 1 base from V and 1 base from J, with 4 bases between. The germline gives CDR1 SGHVS, CDR2 FNYEAQ. CDR3 amino acids: CASSLEQNTEAFF. CDR3 sequence (DNA): TGTGCCAGCAGCTTAGAACAGAACACTGAAGCTTTCTTT.

The V gene is TRBV7-3, the J gene TRBJ2-3, with TRBD2 matching over 7 bases. Germline V gene data show CDR1 as SGHTA and CDR2 as FQGTGA. The CDR3 runs to 16 residues. With 2 bases clipped from V and 3 bases from J, the junction kept 8 bases outside the gene matches. This CDR3 is CASSLGGVRVTDTQYF. DNA for the CDR3: TGTGCCAGCAGCTTAGGGGGGGTGCGCGTAACAGATACGCAGTATTTT.

This chain uses TRBV5-8 with TRBJ1-2; D possibly corresponds to TRBD1 (5 bases). The germline V gene encodes CDR1 SGHTS and CDR2 YDEGEE. V was trimmed by 5 bases and J by 7 bases, leaving 15 bases between them. The CDR3 totals 13 residues. The CDR3 spells CASSRGNYIGYTF. As DNA, the CDR3 is TGTGCCAGCAGTAGGGGTAACTACATTGGCTACACCTTC.

This clone has a handful of counts. The chain has TRBV4-1 and TRBJ1-1, with 8 bases fitting TRBD1. Germline CDR1 MGHRA, CDR2 YSYEKL. The CDR3 has 14 residues. V shed 6 bases, J shed 2 bases, and the junction held 5 bases outside the gene matches. This chain's CDR3 is CASRYRGTNTEAFF. The CDR3 DNA follows: TGCGCCAGCAGGTACAGGGGGACCAACACTGAAGCTTTCTTT.

This chain links TRBV28 with TRBJ2-1; 7 nucleotides line up with TRBD1. Germline V gene sequence: CDR1 MDHEN, CDR2 SYDVKM. Unmatched junction bases numbered 3, after V lost 4 bases and J lost 3 bases. This CDR3 region has 14 residues. CDR3 nucleotide sequence: TGTGCCAGCAGTTCGGGACAGTTCTACAATGAGCAGTTCTTC. Amino acids: CASSSGQFYNEQFF.

This chain uses TRBV19 with TRBJ1-4; D remains ambiguous. The length of the CDR3 is 16 residues. With 3 bases removed from V and 1 base from J, the gap between germline ends came to 12 bases. Germline lookup yields CDR1 LNHDA and CDR2 SQIVND (reference sequence). This CDR3 reads CASSIGVRETNEKLFF. In DNA form, the CDR3 reads TGTGCCAGTAGTATTGGGGTTCGGGAAACTAATGAAAAACTGTTTTTT. Filled out from reference TRBV19 and TRBJ1-4, the complete variable domain reads DGGITQSPKYLFRKEGQNVTLSCEQNLNHDAMYWYRQDPGQGLRLIYYSQIVNDFQKGDIAEGYSVSREKKESFPLTVTSAQKNPTAFYLCASSIGVRETNEKLFFGSGTQLSVL.

This clone appeared a few times. V and J are TRBV4-1 and TRBJ1-4; 7 bases agree with TRBD1. Trimming cost V 4 bases and J 5 bases; bases outside gene matches: 7. Germline CDR1 is MGHRA and CDR2 is YSYEKL. The CDR3 is 15 residues long. Here the CDR3 reads CASSLMGQKNEKLFF. CDR3 in DNA: TGCGCCAGCAGCCTCATGGGACAGAAAAATGAAAAACTGTTTTTT.

The V call is TRBV7-9, the J call TRBJ2-5; TRBD2 aligns across 10 bases. The CDR3 loop spans 16 amino acids. Germline loops: CDR1 SEHNR, CDR2 FQNEAQ (reference sequence). J gave up 5 bases and V 4 bases, and 10 bases lay outside the gene matches. The CDR3 loop reads CASSSHLAGDMETQYF. The CDR3 region has the DNA TGTGCCAGCAGCTCACACCTAGCGGGAGATATGGAGACCCAGTACTTC.

The chain recombines TRBV27 with TRBJ2-7; 9 bases are shared with TRBD2. This CDR3 has 15 residues. Germline CDR1 MNHEY, CDR2 SMNVEV (reference sequence). V dropped 6 bases and J dropped 2; count of bases not matched to a gene: 8. CDR3 amino acids: CASSPISGSPYEQYF. The CDR3 DNA reads as TGTGCCAGCAGCCCCATTAGCGGGAGCCCCTACGAGCAGTACTTC.

The V and J genes are TRBV6-1 and TRBJ1-2, with 9 bases lining up with TRBD1. Losses at the gene ends were 3 bases for V and 6 bases for J; bases not matched to a gene: 11. This CDR3 comprises 16 residues. Germline values: CDR1 MNHNS, CDR2 SASEGT. CDR3 sequence reads: CASSDLPPGTGNGYTF. CDR3 DNA: TGTGCCAGCAGTGATCTCCCGCCCGGGACAGGGAATGGCTACACCTTC.